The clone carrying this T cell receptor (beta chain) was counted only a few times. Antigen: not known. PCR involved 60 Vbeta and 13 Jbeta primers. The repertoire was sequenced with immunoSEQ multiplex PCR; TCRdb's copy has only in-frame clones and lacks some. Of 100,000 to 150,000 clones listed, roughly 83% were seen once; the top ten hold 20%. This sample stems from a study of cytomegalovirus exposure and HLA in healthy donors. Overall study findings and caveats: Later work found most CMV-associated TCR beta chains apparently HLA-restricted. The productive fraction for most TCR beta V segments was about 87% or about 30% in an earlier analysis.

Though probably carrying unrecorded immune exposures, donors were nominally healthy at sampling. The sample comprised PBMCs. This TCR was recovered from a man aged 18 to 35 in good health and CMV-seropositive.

CDR3 sequence reads: CASKYSNQPQHF. DNA of the CDR3: TGTGCCAGCAAATATAGCAATCAGCCCCAGCATTTT. The J gene is TRBJ1-5, the V gene TRBV2; D gene uncertain. This CDR3 contains 12 residues. Looked up from germline, CDR1 is SNHLY and CDR2 is FYNNEI. V lost 7 bases, J lost 0 bases, and 4 bases lay in between.